This is a list of T cell receptor beta chains from one sample in a study of blood T cells in healthy people across ages. TCRdb analysed the 5' RACE reads with MiXCR anew, one entry per CDR3 protein. The sample contains 800,000 to 950,000 distinct CDR3 sequences, under 35% of which appear only once. These data were also reused for a study on T cells of mothers and their children.

Material for sequencing was blood. The receptors shown here come from a woman aged 40 to 49 in good health. Both conserved end residues are part of each CDR3. D genes are given only for firm matches. Only part of the rows carry a size: once, few, many, or a class if the clone is expanded.

>NA|TRBD2|TRBJ2-7|TRBV6-4
TGTGCCAGCAGTGAAGCGGGGAGCACAGATACGCAGTACTTC
CASSEAGSTDTQYF
>NA|NA|TRBJ2-3|TRBV12-3/TRBV12-4
TGTGCCAGCACCCAAGCTGGGGGCGCAGATACGCAGTATTTT
CASTQAGGADTQYF
>few|TRBD2|TRBJ2-1|TRBV3-1
TGTGCCAGCAGCCCCATAGCGGGGGCCCACAATGAGCAGTTCTTC
CASSPIAGAHNEQFF
>few|TRBD1|TRBJ2-7|TRBV28
TGTGCCAGCAGTCCCCCGGGACAGGGTTTACACGAGCAGTACTTC
CASSPPGQGLHEQYF
>NA|NA|TRBJ2-3|TRBV6-2/TRBV6-3
TGTGCCAGCAGGGTACGGAGCACAGATACGCAGTATTTT
CASRVRSTDTQYF
>few|NA|TRBJ2-3|TRBV5-6
TGTGCCAGCAGCTTGGAGGGGACTCGGTCAGATACGCAGTATTTT
CASSLEGTRSDTQYF
>many|TRBD2|TRBJ2-5|TRBV4-1
TGCGCCAGCAGCCAAGATGCGAGCGGGGGGGCCGTAGGAGAGACCCAGTACTTC
CASSQDASGGAVGETQYF
>NA|NA|TRBJ2-7|TRBV6-6
TGTGTCAGCAGTTACTCTAGCCCCGGGGTTGCCCCCTACGAGCAGTACTTC
CVSSYSSPGVAPYEQYF
>few|NA|TRBJ1-1|TRBV29-1
TGCAGCGTTGACCCCACAGGGAGATCCACTGAAGCTTTCTTT
CSVDPTGRSTEAFF
>few|NA|TRBJ2-1|TRBV19
TGTGCCAGTAGTATAGCGACCTACAATGAGCAGTTCTTC
CASSIATYNEQFF
>NA|NA|TRBJ2-7|TRBV7-9
TGTGCCAGCATGGGTGAAAGAGGGGAGCAGTACTTC
CASMGERGEQYF
>few|NA|TRBJ1-5|TRBV6-4
TGTGCCAGCATTAAGAGGTCATGCAATCAGCCCCAGCATTTT
CASIKRSCNQPQHF
>NA|NA|TRBJ1-4|TRBV7-6
TGTGCCAGCAGCTTAGGGCCATCCCGAGGAACTAATGAAAAACTGTTTTTT
CASSLGPSRGTNEKLFF
>many|TRBD1|TRBJ2-1|TRBV20-1
TGCAGTGCGAAGGGACAGGTGGGCAATGAGCAGTTCTTC
CSAKGQVGNEQFF
>once|TRBD1|TRBJ2-1|TRBV7-2
TGTGCCAGCAGCTTAGCGGGCAGGGGGCTTTACAATGAGCAGTTCTTC
CASSLAGRGLYNEQFF
>NA|NA|TRBJ2-7|TRBV6-5
TGTGCCAGCAGTTACGGGGCCTTGGGGGAGCAGTACTTC
CASSYGALGEQYF
>NA|TRBD1|TRBJ2-3|TRBV14
TGTGCCAGCAGCCGCCGGGGACAGGGGACTAGCACAGATACGCAGTATTTT
CASSRRGQGTSTDTQYF
>NA|NA|TRBJ2-1|TRBV30
TGTGCCTGGCTCCCTCGGGCTCGTCGGGAGCAGTTCTTC
CAWLPRARREQFF
>NA|TRBD1|TRBJ2-7|TRBV28
TGTGCCAGCAGGCAACAGGGGCGGTCCTACGAGCAGTACTTC
CASRQQGRSYEQYF
>NA|TRBD2|TRBJ2-7|TRBV7-2
TGTGCCAGCAGCTCAGACCTGATGGCGGGGGTCACCCGCTCCTACGAGCAGTACTTC
CASSSDLMAGVTRSYEQYF
>NA|NA|TRBJ1-6|TRBV2
TGTGCCAGCAGTCGACAAAACGGACAGACCATTCATTCACCCCTCCACTTT
CASSRQNGQTIHSPLHF
>many|NA|TRBJ1-2|TRBV5-5
TGTGCCAGCAGCCCGTTGGACTATGGCTACACCTTC
CASSPLDYGYTF
>NA|TRBD2|TRBJ2-7|TRBV20-1
TGCAGTGCTAATATGCCAAGGGGAGGGAGTTACGAGCAGTACTTC
CSANMPRGGSYEQYF
>NA|NA|TRBJ2-5|TRBV4-1
TGCGCCAGCAGCCAAGATATCCGGCCGACCAAAGAGACCCAGTACTTC
CASSQDIRPTKETQYF
>many|TRBD1|TRBJ2-7|TRBV7-3
TGTGCCAGCAGCCCGATCTCTACAGGGGACCCCTACGAGCAGTACTTC
CASSPISTGDPYEQYF
>NA|NA|TRBJ1-1|TRBV20-1
TGCAGTGCTAGAAGCGACAGGAACACTGAAGCTTTCTTT
CSARSDRNTEAFF
>many|NA|TRBJ1-1|TRBV7-9
TGTGCCAGCAGCGCCCGACAGCCCACTGAAGCTTTCTTT
CASSARQPTEAFF
>NA|NA|TRBJ1-2|TRBV29-1
TGCAGCGTTGATTGGGCAGATCCTAACTATGACTACACCTTC
CSVDWADPNYDYTF
>few|TRBD1|TRBJ2-3|TRBV7-9
TGTGCCAGCAGCTCTCACCGACAGGGGGCTTTTGGGACAGATACGCAGTATTTT
CASSSHRQGAFGTDTQYF
>once|TRBD1|TRBJ2-5|TRBV27
TGTGCCAGCAGTTCAGAACAGGGGGCAGAGACCCAGTACTTC
CASSSEQGAETQYF
>once|TRBD1|TRBJ1-1|TRBV6-5
TGTGCCACGAAACAGGGGGGAAACACTGAAGCTTTCTTT
CATKQGGNTEAFF
>few|NA|TRBJ2-1|TRBV5-1
TGCGCCAGCAGCCCCACACCGGGGAGGTCTCAAGGGAATGAGCAGTTCTTC
CASSPTPGRSQGNEQFF
>NA|NA|TRBJ2-1|TRBV12-3/TRBV12-4
TGTGCCAGCAGTTTTTATGGGGGGGGGGCCAATGAGCAGTTCTTC
CASSFYGGGANEQFF
>NA|NA|TRBJ1-1|TRBV28
TGTGCCAGCACCTTGGGACACAAGAACACTGAAGCTTTCTTT
CASTLGHKNTEAFF
>many|NA|TRBJ2-5|TRBV6-6
TGTGCCAGCAGTTACTCGGGGTCGCGAGGGCAGTACTTC
CASSYSGSRGQYF
>once|NA|TRBJ1-5|TRBV2
TGTGCCAGCAGTGAACAGGTGAATAGCAATCAGCCCCAGCATTTT
CASSEQVNSNQPQHF
>NA|NA|TRBJ1-5|TRBV28
TGTGCCAGCAGTTCCCGACAGAGAGTCAATCAGCCCCAGCATTTT
CASSSRQRVNQPQHF
>once|NA|TRBJ2-6|TRBV29-1
TGCAGCGTTGCTGGGAGCGGATCCTCTGGGGCCAACGTCCTGACTTTC
CSVAGSGSSGANVLTF
>NA|NA|TRBJ2-7|TRBV13
TGTGCGAGTGCCCCGGGCGACTCCTACGAGCAGTACTTC
CASAPGDSYEQYF
>many|TRBD1|TRBJ1-2|TRBV12-3/TRBV12-4
TGTGCCAGCAGTTCGTCGACAGGGTACTATGGCTACACCTTC
CASSSSTGYYGYTF
>NA|NA|TRBJ1-1|TRBV27
TGTGCCAGCAGTTTATCGATTCCGGGGGTAACTGAAGCTTTCTTT
CASSLSIPGVTEAFF
>few|NA|TRBJ1-5|TRBV20-1
TGCAGTGCTAAGCGAAATAGCAATCAGCCCCAGCATTTT
CSAKRNSNQPQHF
>NA|NA|TRBJ2-2|TRBV24-1
TGTGCCACCAGCCAGGAGGGGTTAGGACCGGGGGAGCGGTTTTTT
CATSQEGLGPGERFF
>many|NA|TRBJ2-7|TRBV7-2
TGTGCCAGCAGCTTAGTAACAGGGCTGTCCTACGAGCAGTACTTC
CASSLVTGLSYEQYF
>many|TRBD1|TRBJ1-1|TRBV2
TGTGCCAGCAACCCAAGGACAGGGCGCGCTGAAGCTTTCTTT
CASNPRTGRAEAFF
>NA|NA|TRBJ2-5|TRBV7-2
TGTGCCAGCACCATGTCGGCGGAGTACCAAGAGACCCAGTACTTC
CASTMSAEYQETQYF
>NA|NA|TRBJ1-1|TRBV7-6
TGTGCCAGCAGCTTAGGGACAGCCTTTGAAGCTTTCTTT
CASSLGTAFEAFF
>NA|TRBD1|TRBJ1-1|TRBV20-1
TGCAGTGCGGGGACAGGGAACACTGAAGCTTTCTTT
CSAGTGNTEAFF
>NA|TRBD1|TRBJ2-1|TRBV20-1
TGCAGTGCTGTCAGGGGGAGTTCCTACAGTGAGCAGTTCTTC
CSAVRGSSYSEQFF
>many|TRBD2|TRBJ2-1|TRBV20-1
TGCAGTGCTAGTCCGGTTGGGAGGTCGGGGGGTCACAATGAGCAGTTCTTC
CSASPVGRSGGHNEQFF
>few|NA|TRBJ1-3|TRBV6-1
TGTGCCAGTCAGGACAACTCTGGAAACACCATATATTTT
CASQDNSGNTIYF
>NA|TRBD2|TRBJ2-1|TRBV3-1
TGTGCCAGCAGCCGGCCAACTAGCGGCTCCTACAATGAGCAGTGCTTC
CASSRPTSGSYNEQCF
>many|NA|TRBJ2-4|TRBV10-3
TGTGCCATCAGTGACTCGAGGGCAGCGAACAAAAACATTCAGTACTTC
CAISDSRAANKNIQYF